This TCR beta chain came from a study of shared clonotypes between healthy human individuals (TCRdb year 2020). Study-wide context: Two women and a few men aged 18 to 49 years were included in the cohort. For each donor, CD4 naive and CD4 memory were each run on three plates, CD8 naive on two plates, and CD8 memory on one plate. To estimate repertoire size and how much clonotype sharing occurs between individuals, the study deeply sequenced the blood TCR repertoires of five or six healthy adults. Different laboratories and diverse techniques were used to prepare libraries and sequence TCR repertoires, to increase sequencing depth and limit assay-specific biases. Each donor's leukapheresis produced roughly between roughly 0.9 and 9 billion PBMCs. Results and caveats for the whole study, not just this receptor: Even with the large sequencing depth, rarefaction of the sorted-subset datasets indicated that sequencing was incomplete. Larger estimated clonotype richness was generally found for naive subsets than for memory subsets. Pairwise subsampling led to the expectation that sequencing depth would affect the degree of clonotype sharing among donors. Because the study included a small number of donors, the genetic and exposure-history diversity represented was limited. Higher generation probabilities were observed for clonotypes shared by all four sorted-subset donors than for non-shared clonotypes. Only blood was sampled, and tissue TCR repertoires likely differ from those in blood. When a few donors were compared, the shared fraction of clonotypes was approximately 5% for naive CD4, 3.5% to 4% for naive CD8, 2.3% for memory CD4, and 0.35% to 0.4% for memory CD8.

The donors were healthy, HIV-negative adults who had no recently reported acute infections or vaccinations. Every donor was a Caucasian adult residing in Nashville, Tennessee, USA. CD4+ T cells were enriched by magnetic negative selection; naive cells were then positively selected on CD45RA, and the negative fraction formed the memory subset. Blood was obtained by leukapheresis, after which PBMCs were separated by Ficoll-Histopaque density gradient centrifugation and cryopreserved in liquid nitrogen vapor phase. Purity and quantity of every magnetically sorted T cell population were checked by analytical flow cytometry. Genomic DNA was isolated from each sorted fraction and quantified by UV absorbance on a Nanodrop 2000c. Concerning this clone: The antigen this receptor binds is unknown. Base-call qualities are not available, and no considerably larger clone is one nucleotide away.

Using the deep immunoSEQ assay, TCR CDR3 regions were amplified from genomic DNA by multiplex PCR. Extracted genomic DNA from each cell subset was spread evenly across all wells of several immunoSEQ 96-well plates, with each plate serving as a replicate. For sorted subsets, 200 ng of genomic DNA, equivalent to 25,000 to 35,000 T cell genomes, went into each replicate PCR. Purified libraries were measured with a Qubit 3.0 fluorometer, size-checked on a Bioanalyzer 2100, and measured again with the KAPA Library Quantification kit. Each immunoSEQ 96-well plate was sequenced on its own single-read 150-cycle Illumina NextSeq 550 flow cell. Processing in the source paper ran as follows. The immunoSEQ output contained only junctional sequences without quality scores, so filtering could not match that applied to full-length reads. To assign V/J genes and CDR3, sequences were annotated using PyIR, a Python wrapper for IgBLAST v1.9, with IMGT germline references. Reads were removed for weak V/J assignments (E-value above 1e-6), missing CDR3, stop codons, out-of-frame junctions, or ambiguous translated residues. V3J clonotypes were defined by identical inferred V gene, J gene, and CDR3 amino acid sequence. Percentage overlap between repertoires was computed as shared unique clonotypes divided by the size of the smaller repertoire. Richness of each repertoire was evaluated using RTK rarefaction, the Chao1 estimator, and Recon v2.1 estimates of unobserved clonotypes. OLGA was used to compute generation probabilities for all TCRbeta clonotypes that the gDNA method yielded from a handful of donors. Here the immuneACCESS table is served through TCRdb, limited to in-frame sequences with V and J called. Missing clones are a known gap in these copies; in checked studies unresolved V genes cover under half, and the rest lacks a known reason. The D gene and trimming were derived from the DNA, and the V and J assignments and clone size from that table. The table for this sample lists 2 million to 2.5 million clones; approximately 93% of them were counted only once. Under 0.45% of the sample lies in the top ten.

V was cut back by 1 base and J by 0 bases, leaving a gap of 9 bases between them. In the germline V gene (reference sequence), CDR1 corresponds to LNHNV and CDR2 to YYDKDF. Measured from the cysteine to the phenylalanine, the CDR3 is 15 residues long. Just CDR3 DNA is preserved here, 45 bases in frame from base 1. This receptor chain uses TRBV15 and TRBJ1-2, with the D gene call left open. The sequence derives from a man younger than 30 in good health. Some clones in this sample may be carry-over from other donors' samples. The sample taken for sequencing was naive CD4+ T cells from PBMCs. The sample's cell subset or site label is to be understood as: CD45RA+ positively selected. CDR3 region: CATSRVAGPNYGYTF. The bases read TGTGCCACCAGCAGAGTGGCAGGACCTAACTATGGCTACACCTTC.